The clone carrying this T cell receptor beta chain has more than one count but fewer than ten. MiXCR, run by TCRdb on the reads, gives a single entry per CDR3 protein. This sample has around 350,000 distinct CDR3 sequences, with roughly 20% found just once. The sample comes from a study of T cell repertoires in cytomegalovirus infection. CDR1 ENHRY and CDR2 SYGVKD come from the germline V gene. Trimming took off 1 base at V and 5 bases at J, with 13 bases between the two ends. CDR3 length: 15 amino acids. Sequencing was performed on PBMCs. The clonotype was recovered from a human donor in good health (CMV status not recorded). Some clones in this sample may be carry-over from other donors' samples. The rearrangement links TRBV10-3 to TRBJ2-3, with a possible D match to TRBD2 (5 bases). The CDR3 here is CAISEFGLGRDTQYF. CDR3 in DNA: TGTGCCATCAGTGAGTTCGGACTGGGAAGAGATACGCAGTATTTT.